These 2 T cell receptor beta chains were all obtained from the same sample, sequenced in a study of neurological immune-mediated disorders. TCRdb reanalysed the 5' RACE reads using MiXCR and keeps one entry per CDR3 protein. Of about 60,000 distinct CDR3 sequences in the sample, roughly 10% were seen once. Time point specified: longitudinal time-point 2. Specimen: PBMCs. These receptors came from a man aged 25 to 40 in good health.

In this sample, this clonotype turned up many times. A read error may account for a junction end that differs from germline. The rearrangement joins TRBV7-7 to TRBJ2-5; maybe TRBD2 (6 bases). The CDR3 has 15 residues. Germline CDR1 reads SSHAT; CDR2 reads FNYEAQ (reference sequence). The chain's CDR3 is CASSLVGTPQETQYF. CDR3 in DNA: TGTGCTAGCAGCCTCGTCGGGACTCCGCAAGAGACCCAGTACTTC.

This clonotype showed up just a few times. The chain recombines TRBV6-1 with TRBJ1-5; D may be TRBD1 (6 bases). The CDR3 runs 16 residues. The V gene lost 11 bases and the J gene lost 0 bases, with 20 bases spanning the gap. The V gene's germline CDR1 is MNHNS and CDR2 SASEGT. CDR3 amino acids: CASEGVVNYSNQPQHF. CDR3 nucleotide sequence: TGTGCCTCCGAGGGGGTCGTAAATTATAGCAATCAGCCCCAGCATTTT.